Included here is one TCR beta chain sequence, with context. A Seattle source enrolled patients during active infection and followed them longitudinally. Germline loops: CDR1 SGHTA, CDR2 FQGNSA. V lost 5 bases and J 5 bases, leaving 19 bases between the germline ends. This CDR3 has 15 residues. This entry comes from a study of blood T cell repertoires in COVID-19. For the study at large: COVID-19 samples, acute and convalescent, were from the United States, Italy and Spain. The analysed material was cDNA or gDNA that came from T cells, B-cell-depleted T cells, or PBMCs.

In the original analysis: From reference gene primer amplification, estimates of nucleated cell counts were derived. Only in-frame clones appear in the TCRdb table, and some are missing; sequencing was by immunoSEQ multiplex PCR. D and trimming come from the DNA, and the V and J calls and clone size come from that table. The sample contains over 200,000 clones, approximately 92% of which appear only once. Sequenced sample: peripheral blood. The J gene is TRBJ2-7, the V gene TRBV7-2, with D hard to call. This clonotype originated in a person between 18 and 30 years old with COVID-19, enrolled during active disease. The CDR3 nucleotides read TGTGCCAGCAGCAAACAGACGCCGGAAAGCAACGAGCAGTACTTC. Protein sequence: CASSKQTPESNEQYF.